The TCR beta chain described here comes from a study of cytomegalovirus exposure and HLA in healthy donors. With 60 Vbeta and 13 Jbeta primers, the PCR was carried out. Here immunoSEQ multiplex PCR was the method, and the copy in TCRdb shows in-frame clones only, minus some. The sample has around 100,000 clones, roughly 70% seen once. Germline CDR1 is MNHEY and CDR2 is SVGAGI. This CDR3 region has 16 residues. V lost 0 bases and J 9 bases, leaving 20 bases between the germline ends. The sample was PBMCs. This receptor was identified in a woman aged 30 to 39 in good health and CMV-seronegative. The chain has TRBV6-5 and TRBJ1-2; D possibly corresponds to TRBD1 (5 bases). The CDR3 sequence is CASSYSRSQGSESYTF. The CDR3 region has the DNA TGTGCCAGCAGTTACTCCCGCAGCCAGGGCTCGGAAAGCTACACCTTC.